This T cell receptor (beta chain) was sequenced during a study of OX40 agonist ivuxolimab in advanced cancers. Study-wide results and caveats: Clonal expansion was among the lowest in partial responders at 0.1-3.0 mg/kg, especially CD8+.

As regards this clone: As yet, its antigen is unknown.

Profiling relied on immunoSEQ multiplex PCR, and the TCRdb table lists in-frame clones only, not all of them. Among over 45,000 clones, around four fifths were seen once, and the ten largest hold over 2.5%. The CDR3 loop spans 14 amino acids. The germline V gene encodes CDR1 MDHEN and CDR2 SYDVKM. J was trimmed by 1 base and V by 7 bases; bases with no gene match: 5. Sequencing used CD4+ or CD8+ T cells sorted from blood, obtained in a trial of the OX40 agonist ivuxolimab. V gene TRBV28 combines with J gene TRBJ1-1; TRBD1 matches 8 bases. This receptor was taken from an adult with an advanced solid tumor such as melanoma, head and neck, liver or kidney cancer. CDR3 sequence reads: CASTVGTGNTEAFF. The CDR3 DNA reads TGTGCCAGCACGGTCGGGACAGGGAACACTGAAGCTTTCTTT.